The 14 T cell receptor beta chains presented below share a single source sample, sequenced in a study of CXCR3-negative and CXCR3-positive naive CD8 T cells. Each TRB cDNA library was prepared by 5' RACE (with UMI labels). TCRdb re-called the 5' RACE reads, yielding one record per CDR3 amino acid sequence without DNA. The data show tens of thousands of distinct CDR3 sequences, and the top ten clones hold around 1.5%. Sequencing used naive CXCR3- CD8+ T cells from blood. The subset was: CD45RO-CCR7+CD27+CD95- naive CD8+ T cells lacking CXCR3 (TNR3-). The receptor source for this set is a human donor in good health. Some clones in this sample may be carry-over from other donors' samples.

V usage is TRBV20-1 and J usage is TRBJ1-1. The CDR3 is made up of 13 amino acids. CDR1 DFQATT and CDR2 SNEGSKA come from the germline V gene (reference sequence). The CDR3 is CSARIPLRAEAFF.

The V and J genes are TRBV29-1 and TRBJ2-3. The germline CDR1 and CDR2 sequences are SQVTM and ANQGSEA. This CDR3 contains 19 residues. CDR3 amino acids: CSFYGITATDETFTDTQYF.

The chain links TRBV6-4 to TRBJ2-2. Per germline, CDR1 MRHNA and CDR2 SNTAGT. This CDR3 comprises 13 residues. The CDR3 here is CATTDGDTGELFF.

V gene TRBV28 combines with J gene TRBJ1-1. Germline CDR1 and CDR2: MDHEN and SYDVKM. The CDR3 is made up of 16 amino acids. The CDR3: CASSILGGVENTEAFF.

The chain links TRBV29-1 to TRBJ2-2; TCRdb's D gene call, TRBD1, goes unchecked for lack of DNA. The CDR3 runs 14 residues. In germline, CDR1 is SQVTM, CDR2 ANQGSEA. The CDR3 is CSVVKGQGFGELFF.

This CDR3 is CSVEGIQGPHMNTEAFF. The chain carries TRBV29-1 and TRBJ1-1; TCRdb picks TRBD1, but there is no DNA to check that call. CDR3 size: 17 residues. The germline gives CDR1 SQVTM, CDR2 ANQGSEA.

The chain combines TRBV25-1 with TRBJ2-7; TCRdb gives TRBD1 as the D gene, but with no DNA this cannot be confirmed. This CDR3 contains 18 residues. Germline CDR1 is MGHDK and CDR2 is SYGVNS. The CDR3 loop reads CASSEFFNRDGEPYEQYF.

V gene TRBV27 combines with J gene TRBJ2-5; TCRdb gives TRBD2 as the D gene, but with no DNA this cannot be confirmed. This CDR3 spans 16 amino acids. The germline CDR1 and CDR2 sequences are MNHEY and SMNVEV (reference sequence). This CDR3 is CASRGLAGGPLETQYF.

V usage is TRBV29-1 and J usage is TRBJ1-4. Per the germline V gene, CDR1 is SQVTM and CDR2 is ANQGSEA. CDR3 length equals 13 residues. CDR3 region: CSVEDRAGEKLFF.

This CDR3 is CASHRDFNYGYTF. The J gene is TRBJ1-2, the V gene TRBV12-3 or TRBV12-4; the D call from TCRdb, TRBD1, cannot be confirmed without DNA. The CDR3 runs 13 residues.

The chain is built from TRBV12-3 or TRBV12-4 and TRBJ2-5; TCRdb's D gene call, TRBD1, goes unchecked for lack of DNA. The CDR3 is made up of 14 amino acids. CDR3 amino acids: CASSFGTVGETQYF.

V gene TRBV14 combines with J gene TRBJ1-1; TCRdb's assignment of TRBD1 cannot be checked, as there is no DNA. Germline CDR1 and CDR2: SGHDN and FVKESK. The CDR3 extends over 16 amino acids. The CDR3 loop is CASSQGTGRLNTEAFF.

The chain combines TRBV20-1 with TRBJ2-7; TCRdb's D call, TRBD2, is unchecked because there is no DNA. The CDR3 is made up of 15 amino acids. Germline V gives CDR1 DFQATT, CDR2 SNEGSKA (reference sequence). The CDR3 is CSARPEGTSPYEQYF.

The chain couples TRBV29-1 to TRBJ2-2; with no DNA, the TCRdb D assignment of TRBD1 cannot be verified. This CDR3 region has 13 residues. CDR1 is SQVTM, CDR2 ANQGSEA, per germline. CDR3 region: CSAEQGNTGELFF.